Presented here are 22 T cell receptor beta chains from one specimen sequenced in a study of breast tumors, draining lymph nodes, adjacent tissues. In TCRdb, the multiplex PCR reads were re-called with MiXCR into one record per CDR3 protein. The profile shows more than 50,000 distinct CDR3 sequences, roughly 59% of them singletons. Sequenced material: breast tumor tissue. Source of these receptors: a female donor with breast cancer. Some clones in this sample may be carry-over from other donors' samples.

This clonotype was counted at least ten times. The CDR3 loop reads CSARDTGAYEQYF. CDR3 bases: TGCAGTGCTAGAGATACGGGAGCCTACGAGCAGTACTTC. The rearrangement links TRBV20-1 to TRBJ2-7; possible D gene TRBD2, 6 bases. The germline V and J ends were trimmed by 0 bases and 2 bases, with 8 bases remaining between them. The CDR3 has 13 residues. Germline-derived CDR1 and CDR2 are DFQATT and SNEGSKA (reference sequence).

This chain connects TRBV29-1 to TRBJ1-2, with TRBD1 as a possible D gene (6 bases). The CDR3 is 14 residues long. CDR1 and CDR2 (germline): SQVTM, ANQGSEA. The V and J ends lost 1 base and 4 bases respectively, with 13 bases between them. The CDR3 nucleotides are TGCAGCGTTGAAGTTTGGGACAAGCCCTATGGCTACACCTTC. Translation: CSVEVWDKPYGYTF.

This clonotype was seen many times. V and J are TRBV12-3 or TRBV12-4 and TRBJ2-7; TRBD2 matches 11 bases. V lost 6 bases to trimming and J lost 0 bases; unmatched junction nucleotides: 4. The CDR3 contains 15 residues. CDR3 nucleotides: TGTGCCAGCAGGGGGGGGACTAGCGGCTCCTACGAGCAGTACTTC. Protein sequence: CASRGGTSGSYEQYF.

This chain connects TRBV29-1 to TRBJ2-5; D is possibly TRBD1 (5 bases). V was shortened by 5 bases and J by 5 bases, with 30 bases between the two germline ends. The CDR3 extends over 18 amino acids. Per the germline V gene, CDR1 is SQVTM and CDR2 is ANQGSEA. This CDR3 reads CSVLPYEGQNPVTETQYF. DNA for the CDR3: TGCAGCGTTCTGCCCTATGAAGGACAAAACCCCGTAACGGAGACCCAGTACTTC.

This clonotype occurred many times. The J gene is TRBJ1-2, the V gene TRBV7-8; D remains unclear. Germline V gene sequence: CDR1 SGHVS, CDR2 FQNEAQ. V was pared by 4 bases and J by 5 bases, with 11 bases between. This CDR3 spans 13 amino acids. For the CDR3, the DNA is TGTGCCAGCAGCTCGTCAGGCTCGTATGGCTACACCTTC. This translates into CASSSSGSYGYTF.

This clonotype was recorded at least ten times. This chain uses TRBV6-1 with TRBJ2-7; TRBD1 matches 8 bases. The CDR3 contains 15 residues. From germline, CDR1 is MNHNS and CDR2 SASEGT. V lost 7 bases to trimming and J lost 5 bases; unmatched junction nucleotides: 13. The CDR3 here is CASNRMGPGGNEQYF. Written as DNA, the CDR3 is TGTGCCAGCAATCGGATGGGTCCAGGGGGCAACGAGCAGTACTTC.

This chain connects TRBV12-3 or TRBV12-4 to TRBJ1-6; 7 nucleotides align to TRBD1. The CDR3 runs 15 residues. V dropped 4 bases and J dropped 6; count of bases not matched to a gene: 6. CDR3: CASSSQTGTNSPLHF. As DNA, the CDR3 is TGTGCCAGCAGTTCGCAGACAGGGACTAATTCACCCCTCCACTTT.

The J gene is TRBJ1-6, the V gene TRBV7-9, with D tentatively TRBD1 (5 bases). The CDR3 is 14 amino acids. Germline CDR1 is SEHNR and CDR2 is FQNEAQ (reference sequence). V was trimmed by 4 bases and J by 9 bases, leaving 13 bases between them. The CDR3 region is CASSSWGRVSPLHF. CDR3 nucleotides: TGTGCCAGCAGCTCTTGGGGCCGGGTTTCACCCCTCCACTTT.

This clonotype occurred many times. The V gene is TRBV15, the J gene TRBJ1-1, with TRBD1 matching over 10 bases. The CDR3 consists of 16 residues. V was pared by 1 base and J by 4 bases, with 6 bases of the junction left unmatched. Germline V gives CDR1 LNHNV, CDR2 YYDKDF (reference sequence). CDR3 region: CATSRVGTGAGTEAFF. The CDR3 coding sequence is TGTGCCACCAGCAGAGTCGGGACAGGGGCGGGCACTGAAGCTTTCTTT.

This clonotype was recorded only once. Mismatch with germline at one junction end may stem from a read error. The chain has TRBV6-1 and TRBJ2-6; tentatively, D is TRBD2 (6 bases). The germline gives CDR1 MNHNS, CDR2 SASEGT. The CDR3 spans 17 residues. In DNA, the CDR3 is TGTACCAGCAGTTACGGGACTTCTTACACCGGGGCCAACGTCCTGACTTTC. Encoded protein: CTSSYGTSYTGANVLTF.

This chain's CDR3 is CASSLGSRGRQGGTETQYF. The CDR3, as DNA: TGTGCCAGCAGCTTGGGGTCCCGAGGGAGGCAGGGGGGAACGGAGACCCAGTACTTC. The V call is TRBV5-6, the J call TRBJ2-5, with a possible D match to TRBD1 (7 bases). V lost 0 bases and J 5 bases, leaving 26 bases between the germline ends. The CDR3 runs to 19 residues. Germline assignment: CDR1 SGHDT and CDR2 YYEEEE.

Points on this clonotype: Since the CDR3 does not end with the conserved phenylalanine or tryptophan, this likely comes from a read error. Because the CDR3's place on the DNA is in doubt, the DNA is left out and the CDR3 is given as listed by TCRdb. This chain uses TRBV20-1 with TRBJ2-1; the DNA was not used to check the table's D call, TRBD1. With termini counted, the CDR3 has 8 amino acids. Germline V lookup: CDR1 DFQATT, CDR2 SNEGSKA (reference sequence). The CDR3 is CSARNGGT.

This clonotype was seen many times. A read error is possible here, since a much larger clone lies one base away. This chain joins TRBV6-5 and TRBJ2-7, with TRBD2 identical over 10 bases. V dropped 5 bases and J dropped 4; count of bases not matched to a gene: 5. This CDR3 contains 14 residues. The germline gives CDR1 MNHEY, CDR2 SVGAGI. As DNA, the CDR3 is TGTGCCAGCAGTCATACACTAGCGGGGTACGAGCAGTACTTC. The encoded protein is CASSHTLAGYEQYF.

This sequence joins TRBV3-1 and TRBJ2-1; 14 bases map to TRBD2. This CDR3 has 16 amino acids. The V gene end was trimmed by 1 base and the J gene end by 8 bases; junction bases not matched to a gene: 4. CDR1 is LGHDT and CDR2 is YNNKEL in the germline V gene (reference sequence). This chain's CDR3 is CASSQGTSGRRDEQFF. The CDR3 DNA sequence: TGTGCCAGCAGCCAAGGGACTAGCGGGAGGAGGGATGAGCAGTTCTTC.

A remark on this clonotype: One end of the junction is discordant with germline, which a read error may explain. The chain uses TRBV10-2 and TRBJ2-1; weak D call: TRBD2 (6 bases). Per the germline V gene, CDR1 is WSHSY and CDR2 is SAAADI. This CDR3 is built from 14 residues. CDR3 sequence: CAGSEVAGGNEQFF. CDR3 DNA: TGCGCCGGCAGTGAGGTAGCTGGAGGGAATGAGCAGTTCTTC.

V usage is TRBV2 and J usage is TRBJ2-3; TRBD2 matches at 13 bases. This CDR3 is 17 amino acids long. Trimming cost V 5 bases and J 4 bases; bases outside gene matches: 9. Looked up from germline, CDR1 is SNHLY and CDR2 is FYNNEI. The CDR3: CASSPGLAGQGADTQYF. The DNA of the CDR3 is TGTGCCAGCAGTCCGGGACTAGCGGGACAGGGGGCAGATACGCAGTATTTT.

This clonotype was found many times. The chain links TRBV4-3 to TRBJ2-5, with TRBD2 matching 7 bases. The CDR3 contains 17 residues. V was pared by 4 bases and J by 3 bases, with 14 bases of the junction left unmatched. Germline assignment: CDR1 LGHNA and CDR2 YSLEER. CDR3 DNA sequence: TGCGCCAGCAGCCCCGGGTCAGCGGGAATGGTGGAAGAGACCCAGTACTTC. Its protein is CASSPGSAGMVEETQYF.

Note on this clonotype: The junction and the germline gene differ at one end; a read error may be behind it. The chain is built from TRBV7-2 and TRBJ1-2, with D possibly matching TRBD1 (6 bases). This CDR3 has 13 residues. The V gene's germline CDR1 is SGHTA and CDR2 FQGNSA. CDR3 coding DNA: TGTGCCAGCAGCCCGGGTACAGGGATCGGCCGCGCGTTC. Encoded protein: CASSPGTGIGRAF.

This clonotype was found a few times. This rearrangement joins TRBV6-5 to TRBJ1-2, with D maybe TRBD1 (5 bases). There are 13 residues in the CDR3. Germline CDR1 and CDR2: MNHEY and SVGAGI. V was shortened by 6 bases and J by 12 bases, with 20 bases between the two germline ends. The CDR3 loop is CASSQGRSSGNTF. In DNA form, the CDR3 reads TGTGCCAGCAGCCAGGGACGGAGCTCTGGAAACACCTTC.

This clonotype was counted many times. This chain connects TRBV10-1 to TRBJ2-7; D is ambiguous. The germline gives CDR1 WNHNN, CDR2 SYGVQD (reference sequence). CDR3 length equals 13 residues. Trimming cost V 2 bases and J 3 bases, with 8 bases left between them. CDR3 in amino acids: CASSEGPSYEQYF. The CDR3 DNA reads TGCGCCAGCAGTGAGGGACCCAGCTACGAGCAGTACTTC.

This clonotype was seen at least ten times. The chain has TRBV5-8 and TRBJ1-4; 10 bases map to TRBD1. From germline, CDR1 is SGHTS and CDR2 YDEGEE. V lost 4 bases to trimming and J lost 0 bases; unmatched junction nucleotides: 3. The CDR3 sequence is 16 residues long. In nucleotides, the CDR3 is TGTGCCAGCAGCCGAGGGACAGGGGCAACTAATGAAAAACTGTTTTTT. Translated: CASSRGTGATNEKLFF.

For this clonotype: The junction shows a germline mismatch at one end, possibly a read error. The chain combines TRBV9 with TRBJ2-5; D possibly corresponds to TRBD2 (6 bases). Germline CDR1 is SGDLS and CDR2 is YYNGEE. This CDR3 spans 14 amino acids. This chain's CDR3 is CAGSVGRGRETQYF. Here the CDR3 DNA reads TGTGCCGGCAGCGTAGGGCGGGGAAGAGAGACCCAGTACTTC.